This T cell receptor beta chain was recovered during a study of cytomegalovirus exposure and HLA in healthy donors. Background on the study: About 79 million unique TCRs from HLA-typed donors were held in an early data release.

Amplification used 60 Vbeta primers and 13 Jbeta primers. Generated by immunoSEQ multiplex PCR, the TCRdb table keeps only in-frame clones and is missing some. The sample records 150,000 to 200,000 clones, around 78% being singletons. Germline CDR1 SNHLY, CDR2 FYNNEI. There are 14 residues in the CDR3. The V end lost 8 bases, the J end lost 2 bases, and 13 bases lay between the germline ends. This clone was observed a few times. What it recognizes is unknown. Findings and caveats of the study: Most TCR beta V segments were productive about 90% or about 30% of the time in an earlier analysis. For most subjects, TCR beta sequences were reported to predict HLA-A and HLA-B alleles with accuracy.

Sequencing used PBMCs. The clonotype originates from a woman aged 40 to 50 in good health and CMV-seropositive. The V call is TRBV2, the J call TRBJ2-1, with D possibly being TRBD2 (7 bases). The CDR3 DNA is TGTGCCAGCGAGGAGGGGGGGGCCTACAATGAGCAGTTCTTC. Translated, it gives CASEEGGAYNEQFF.